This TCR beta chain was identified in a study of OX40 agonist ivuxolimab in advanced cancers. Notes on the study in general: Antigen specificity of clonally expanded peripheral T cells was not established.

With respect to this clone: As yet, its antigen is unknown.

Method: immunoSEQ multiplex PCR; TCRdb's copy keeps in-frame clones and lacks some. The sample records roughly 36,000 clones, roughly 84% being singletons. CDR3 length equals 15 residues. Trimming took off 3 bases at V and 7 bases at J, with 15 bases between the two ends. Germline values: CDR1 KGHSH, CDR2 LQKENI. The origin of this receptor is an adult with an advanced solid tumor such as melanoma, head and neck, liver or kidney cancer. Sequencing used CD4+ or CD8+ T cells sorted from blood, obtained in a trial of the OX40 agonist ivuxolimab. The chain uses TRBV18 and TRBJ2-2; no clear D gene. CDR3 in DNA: TGTGCCAGCTCACCGGCCTCAACGGTGGGCGGGGAGCTGTTTTTT. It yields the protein CASSPASTVGGELFF.